This TCR beta chain was sequenced during a study of response to subunit inactivated influenza vaccine. Trimming took off 0 bases at V and 4 bases at J, with 11 bases between the two ends. CDR3 length equals 15 residues. Germline V gives CDR1 SGDLS, CDR2 YYNGEE. This clonotype showed up just a few times. TCRdb independently ran MiXCR on the RT-PCR reads; one entry per CDR3 protein. Of about 540,000 distinct CDR3 sequences in the sample, roughly 23% were seen once. These sequences were also reported in another study, on T cells expressing NK-cell markers. From that report: What made the TCR beta cDNA was 5'RACE template switching with UMIs. Sorted T-cell subsets CD3+CD56+NKG2C+, CD3+CD56+NKG2C- and CD3+CD56-NKG2C+ were TCR beta-sequenced. Among eight sequenced donors, seven carried HCMV seropositivity while one was seronegative. Sorting was limited to alpha-beta TCR-expressing T cells with an anti-gamma-delta TCR antibody in several experiments. In roughly 6 donors, dominant CD3+CD56+NKG2C+ clones formed about 1.0-7.5% of CD8+ cells.

The sequence came from a man aged 45-60 years who received an inactivated influenza vaccine. Sample: CD4+ T cells sorted from PBMCs, taken roughly 13 days after vaccination. The J gene is TRBJ2-1, the V gene TRBV9, with a tentative D call TRBD1 (5 bases). The CDR3 spells CASSVVPGPYNEQFF. The CDR3 nucleotides are TGTGCCAGCAGCGTAGTTCCAGGGCCTTACAATGAGCAGTTCTTC.